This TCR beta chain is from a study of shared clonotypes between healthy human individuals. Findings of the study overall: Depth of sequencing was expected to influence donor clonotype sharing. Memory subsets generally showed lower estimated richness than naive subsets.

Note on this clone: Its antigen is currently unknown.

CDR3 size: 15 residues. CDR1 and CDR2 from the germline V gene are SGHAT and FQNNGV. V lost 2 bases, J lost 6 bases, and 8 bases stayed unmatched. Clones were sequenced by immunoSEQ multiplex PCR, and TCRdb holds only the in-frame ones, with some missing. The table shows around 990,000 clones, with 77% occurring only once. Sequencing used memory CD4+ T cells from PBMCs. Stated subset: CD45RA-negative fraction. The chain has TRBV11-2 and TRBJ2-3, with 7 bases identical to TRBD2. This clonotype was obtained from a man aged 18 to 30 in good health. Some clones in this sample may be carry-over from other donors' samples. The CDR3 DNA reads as TGTGCCAGCAGCTTAAGGGCGGGAGAGGCGGATACGCAGTATTTT. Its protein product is CASSLRAGEADTQYF.